The 25 T cell receptor beta chains below all came from one sample that was sequenced in a study of CD4 T cell repertoires in COVID-19. These memory T cells were uncultured and sequenced directly after ex vivo isolation. Repertoires were generated with immunoSEQ multiplex PCR, while TCRdb's copy carries only in-frame clones and drops some. This table holds thousands of clones, 84% found once. Sequenced material: effector memory CD4+ T cells from blood, taken before the COVID-19 pandemic. The receptors come from a human donor who had COVID-19.

A note on this clone: The junction does not match germline at one end; this may be a read error. V usage is TRBV6-1 and J usage is TRBJ2-7; 10 bases fit TRBD1. The CDR3 has 14 residues. Germline loops: CDR1 MNHNS, CDR2 SASEGT. The CDR3 sequence is CAISPDRGTYEQYF. DNA for the CDR3: TGTGCCATCAGTCCGGACAGGGGGACCTACGAGCAGTACTTC.

This chain uses TRBV5-1 with TRBJ2-5; 10 nucleotides line up with TRBD2. From germline, CDR1 is SGHRS and CDR2 YFSETQ. J lost 2 bases, V lost 0 bases, and 4 bases had no gene match. The CDR3 runs to 16 residues. The CDR3 loop is CASSLGPAGGQETQYF. The CDR3 DNA sequence: TGCGCCAGCAGCTTGGGGCCAGCGGGGGGGCAAGAGACCCAGTACTTC.

The chain combines TRBV30 with TRBJ2-7; 10 nucleotides align to TRBD2. V shed 2 bases, J shed 4 bases, and the junction held 2 bases outside the gene matches. This CDR3 spans 13 amino acids. Germline CDR1 reads GTSNPN; CDR2 reads SVGIG (reference sequence). The CDR3 sequence: CAWSWTSGYEQYF. CDR3 coding DNA: TGTGCCTGGAGTTGGACTAGCGGATACGAGCAGTACTTC.

This sequence joins TRBV5-4 and TRBJ2-7; D gene ambiguous. CDR1 is SGHNT, CDR2 YYREEE, per germline (reference sequence). This CDR3 region has 13 residues. Trimming removed 4 bases from V and 2 bases from J, with 10 bases in between. In nucleotides, the CDR3 is TGTGCCAGCAGCCTCGTGGGCCCCTACGAGCAGTACTTC. Amino acid sequence: CASSLVGPYEQYF. The full variable domain, its missing parts supplied by reference TRBV5-4 and TRBJ2-7, is ETGVTQSPTHLIKTRGQQVTLRCSSQSGHNTVSWYQQALGQGPQFIFQYYREEENGRGNFPPRFSGLQFPNYSSELNVNALELDDSALYLCASSLVGPYEQYFGPGTRLTVT.

The chain uses TRBV7-3 and TRBJ2-3; 8 bases fit TRBD2. This CDR3 is built from 14 residues. V lost 5 bases, J lost 2 bases, and 3 bases stayed unmatched. Germline CDR1 is SGHTA and CDR2 is FQGTGA. The CDR3 reads CASSPAGATDTQYF. The CDR3 region has the DNA TGTGCCAGCAGCCCAGCGGGGGCCACAGATACGCAGTATTTT.

The gene calls are TRBV15 and TRBJ2-5; no reliable D call. Germline loops: CDR1 LNHNV, CDR2 YYDKDF (reference sequence). V lost 0 bases and J 1 base, leaving 6 bases between the germline ends. The CDR3 loop spans 14 amino acids. CDR3 sequence (DNA): TGTGCCACCAGCAGAGATTACATCCAAGAGACCCAGTACTTC. This translates into CATSRDYIQETQYF.

The rearrangement uses TRBV7-2 and TRBJ2-7, with 11 bases matching TRBD2. In germline, CDR1 is SGHTA, CDR2 FQGNSA. The CDR3 totals 14 residues. With V trimmed by 3 bases and J by 6 bases, 4 bases remained unmatched. As DNA, the CDR3 is TGTGCCAGCAGCTTTAGCGGGGGGGCTGTCGAGCAGTACTTC. It encodes CASSFSGGAVEQYF.

The gene calls are TRBV19 and TRBJ1-6, with 8 bases that match TRBD1. In germline, CDR1 is LNHDA, CDR2 SQIVND (reference sequence). This CDR3 has 16 amino acids. The J segment lost 7 bases and the V segment lost 5 bases, leaving 10 bases of the junction unmatched. The chain's CDR3 is CASSASGGSGNSPLHF. CDR3 DNA sequence: TGTGCCAGTAGTGCGTCAGGGGGCTCGGGGAATTCACCCCTCCACTTT.

The rearrangement uses TRBV28 and TRBJ2-7; 8 nucleotides line up with TRBD1. Per the germline V gene, CDR1 is MDHEN and CDR2 is SYDVKM. The CDR3 extends over 15 amino acids. V dropped 7 bases and J dropped 1; count of bases not matched to a gene: 9. The CDR3 here is CASKRQGQFSYEQYF. DNA of the CDR3: TGTGCCAGCAAAAGACAGGGGCAGTTTTCCTACGAGCAGTACTTC.

The chain uses TRBV27 and TRBJ1-5; 9 nucleotides align to TRBD1. CDR1 MNHEY and CDR2 SMNVEV come from the germline V gene (reference sequence). Trimming took 6 bases from V and 4 from J; bases not matched to a gene: 7. This CDR3 is built from 15 residues. The CDR3 reads CASSWKTGGNQPQHF. DNA for the CDR3: TGTGCCAGCAGCTGGAAGACAGGGGGAAATCAGCCCCAGCATTTT.

The chain couples TRBV10-3 to TRBJ1-2; D perhaps matches TRBD1 (5 bases). The germline gives CDR1 ENHRY, CDR2 SYGVKD. The CDR3 covers 14 residues. Trimming removed 8 bases from V and 11 bases from J, with 24 bases in between. CDR3 nucleotides: TGTGCCATCGGCGAGACCACAGGTTTTTTAAGTTACACCTTC. It encodes CAIGETTGFLSYTF.

On this clone itself: One end of the junction varies from germline; a read error may be responsible. The CDR3 DNA is TGCGGACTAGATCGAGATACGCAGTATTTT. Amino acid sequence: CGLDRDTQYF. This rearrangement joins TRBV27 to TRBJ2-3, with 7 bases fitting TRBD2. CDR1 and CDR2 from the germline V gene are MNHEY and SMNVEV (reference sequence). The CDR3 length is 10 residues.

This sequence joins TRBV5-1 and TRBJ1-4; possibly TRBD1 for D (5 bases). The V gene's germline CDR1 is SGHRS and CDR2 YFSETQ. V was trimmed by 4 bases and J by 7 bases, leaving 11 bases between them. The CDR3 loop spans 13 amino acids. CDR3 in DNA: TGCGCCAGCAGCCCCCCCGGGGGTGAAAAACTGTTTTTT. It translates to CASSPPGGEKLFF.

In its sample, this clone was seen a few times. The gene calls are TRBV7-9 and TRBJ1-2; TRBD1 matches at 8 bases. From germline, CDR1 is SEHNR and CDR2 FQNEAQ (reference sequence). V shed 3 bases and J 3 bases; nucleotides not matched to a gene: 9. The CDR3 totals 16 residues. CDR3 nucleotides: TGTGCCAGCAGCTTTGTGTCAGGGGGCTTGGACTATGGCTACACCTTC. Residues: CASSFVSGGLDYGYTF.

Here the CDR3 DNA reads TGTGCCAGCAGCTTAGGGACAGGCCGGCCGCAGTACTTC. This codes for CASSLGTGRPQYF. This rearrangement joins TRBV7-2 to TRBJ2-7, with 7 bases identical to TRBD1. V dropped 1 base and J dropped 9; count of bases not matched to a gene: 6. CDR1 and CDR2 (germline): SGHTA, FQGNSA. This CDR3 comprises 13 residues.

This clone was seen a few times. V is TRBV6-6 and J is TRBJ2-7, with TRBD2 matching 9 bases. CDR1 and CDR2 from the germline V gene are MNHNY and SVGAGI (reference sequence). The V gene end was trimmed by 2 bases and the J gene end by 7 bases; junction bases not matched to a gene: 9. CDR3 length: 15 amino acids. The CDR3 spells CASSYVAGERGEQYF. The CDR3 nucleotides read TGTGCCAGCAGTTACGTAGCGGGAGAACGGGGGGAGCAGTACTTC.

This chain's CDR3 is CASRPTGAGNTIYF. The CDR3 DNA is TGTGCCAGCAGACCCACGGGGGCTGGAAACACCATATATTTT. J is TRBJ1-3 and V is TRBV11-2; D perhaps matches TRBD1 (5 bases). V dropped 6 bases and J dropped 2 bases, with 11 bases sitting between them. The CDR3 length is 14 residues. CDR1 SGHAT and CDR2 FQNNGV come from the germline V gene.

The table lists this clone with a few counts. This chain links TRBV7-2 with TRBJ2-2; 11 positions match TRBD2. V shed 1 base, J shed 0 bases, and the junction held 1 base outside the gene matches. CDR1 SGHTA and CDR2 FQGNSA come from the germline V gene. This CDR3 contains 17 residues. DNA for the CDR3: TGTGCCAGCAGCTTAGAGGGACTAGCGGCGAACACCGGGGAGCTGTTTTTT. Residues: CASSLEGLAANTGELFF.

The chain combines TRBV11-2 with TRBJ2-7, with TRBD2 matching over 13 bases. Trimming cost V 6 bases and J 5 bases; bases outside gene matches: 4. The CDR3 has 14 residues. Per germline, CDR1 SGHAT and CDR2 FQNNGV. This chain's CDR3 is CASRKGLAGDEQYF. CDR3 sequence (DNA): TGTGCCAGCAGGAAAGGACTAGCGGGAGACGAGCAGTACTTC.

The chain employs TRBV5-1 and TRBJ2-5; 11 nucleotides align to TRBD1. This CDR3 is built from 15 residues. CDR1 SGHRS and CDR2 YFSETQ come from the germline V gene. J gave up 8 bases and V 0 bases, and 6 bases lay outside the gene matches. The CDR3 DNA follows: TGCGCCAGCAGCTTGGCCCTGGGACAGGGGGTAACCCAGTACTTC. It yields the protein CASSLALGQGVTQYF.

The chain carries TRBV30 and TRBJ1-1; D is uncertain. This CDR3 is built from 12 residues. V dropped 1 base and J dropped 11 bases, with 14 bases sitting between them. Germline values: CDR1 GTSNPN, CDR2 SVGIG (reference sequence). CDR3 nucleotide sequence: TGTGCCTGGAGTGAGAAGGGAGGGTTGGCTTTCTTT. As protein: CAWSEKGGLAFF.

This clone was counted a single time. V gene TRBV4-1 combines with J gene TRBJ1-1; 7 bases match TRBD1. The CDR3 covers 15 residues. Germline values: CDR1 MGHRA, CDR2 YSYEKL. V gave up 1 base and J gave up 1 base; unmatched junction bases: 3. The CDR3 bases are TGCGCCAGCAGCCAAGCCGACAGGGAGAACACTGAAGCTTTCTTT. Its protein product is CASSQADRENTEAFF.

This clone came up a few times. This sequence joins TRBV5-1 and TRBJ2-1, with TRBD2 matching over 11 bases. This CDR3 contains 16 residues. With V trimmed by 5 bases and J by 2 bases, 6 bases remained unmatched. Germline V gives CDR1 SGHRS, CDR2 YFSETQ. CDR3 in amino acids: CASRQIAGGPYNEQFF. The CDR3 region has the DNA TGCGCCAGCAGGCAAATAGCGGGAGGGCCCTACAATGAGCAGTTCTTC. Based on the CDR3 plus reference TRBV5-1 and TRBJ2-1, the full variable domain is KAGVTQTPRYLIKTRGQQVTLSCSPISGHRSVSWYQQTPGQGLQFLFEYFSETQRNKGNFPGRFSGRQFSNSRSEMNVSTLELGDSALYLCASRQIAGGPYNEQFFGPGTRLTVL.

CDR3 in DNA: TGTGCCAGCAGTTTTACGGGTTACACTGAAGCTTTCTTT. Residues: CASSFTGYTEAFF. The chain uses TRBV28 and TRBJ1-1; D not certain. The V gene's germline CDR1 is MDHEN and CDR2 SYDVKM. The germline V and J ends were trimmed by 3 bases and 3 bases, with 8 bases remaining between them. The CDR3 has 13 residues.

With respect to this clone: One end of the junction does not line up with germline, which may come from a read error. This chain connects TRBV15 to TRBJ2-7; the D gene is possibly TRBD1 (6 bases). Germline lookup yields CDR1 LNHNV and CDR2 YYDKDF (reference sequence). The CDR3 has 15 residues. The CDR3 is CATSRVGGGSNEQYF. The CDR3 nucleotides read TGTGCCACCAGCAGAGTAGGGGGTGGCTCCAACGAGCAGTACTTC.